These T cell receptor beta chains were read from a single sample in a study of blood T cell repertoires in COVID-19. Sequenced by immunoSEQ multiplex PCR; TCRdb stores in-frame clones only, minus some. Of 150,000 to 200,000 clones detected, about three quarters appear once; the ten largest clones hold more than 25%. The sample consisted of peripheral blood. The receptors derive from a woman between 65 and 79 years old with acute or convalescent COVID-19. Each CDR3 is given with its conserved first and last residue. D genes are given only for firm matches. Clone size is given for some rows only: seen once, a few or many times, or a class if the clone is expanded.

CDR3 protein: CARSLVLSSGRGGETQYF; CDR3 DNA: TGTGCCAGAAGCTTAGTTCTATCTAGCGGGAGAGGGGGGGAGACCCAGTACTTC; clone size: -; J gene: TRBJ2-5; V gene: TRBV7-5; D gene: -
CDR3 protein: CASSPGQVQVSYYGYTF; CDR3 DNA: TGTGCCAGTAGCCCGGGACAGGTCCAGGTGTCATACTATGGCTACACCTTC; clone size: -; J gene: TRBJ1-2; V gene: TRBV19; D gene: TRBD1
CDR3 protein: CASNLAGGGYTF; CDR3 DNA: TGTGCCAGCAACCTAGCGGGCGGTGGCTACACCTTC; clone size: -; J gene: TRBJ1-2; V gene: TRBV28; D gene: -
CDR3 protein: CASSSDRTPSETQYF; CDR3 DNA: TGCGCCAGCAGCTCGGACAGAACACCGTCAGAGACCCAGTACTTC; clone size: -; J gene: TRBJ2-5; V gene: TRBV5-1; D gene: -
CDR3 protein: CASSREGVTEAFF; CDR3 DNA: TGTGCCAGCTCGAGAGAGGGGGTTACTGAAGCTTTCTTT; clone size: -; J gene: TRBJ1-1; V gene: TRBV18; D gene: -
CDR3 protein: CASSSPPGTSGINSYEQYF; CDR3 DNA: TGTGCCAGCAGTTCCCCTCCTGGGACTAGCGGGATCAACTCCTACGAGCAGTACTTC; clone size: -; J gene: TRBJ2-7; V gene: TRBV27; D gene: TRBD2
CDR3 protein: CASSPTWDTMNTEAFF; CDR3 DNA: TGTGCCAGCAGCCCGACCTGGGACACCATGAACACTGAAGCTTTCTTT; clone size: -; J gene: TRBJ1-1; V gene: TRBV3-1/TRBV3-2; D gene: -
CDR3 protein: CASSITGTGNTEAFF; CDR3 DNA: TGTGCCAGTAGTATCACAGGGACAGGGAACACTGAAGCTTTCTTT; clone size: -; J gene: TRBJ1-1; V gene: TRBV19; D gene: TRBD1
CDR3 protein: CASSLVGQSVVYEQYF; CDR3 DNA: TGTGCCAGCAGCTTAGTCGGACAAAGCGTAGTCTACGAGCAGTACTTC; clone size: -; J gene: TRBJ2-7; V gene: TRBV7-9; D gene: -
CDR3 protein: CASSLIQGNIQYF; CDR3 DNA: TGTGCCAGCAGCTTAATACAGGGGAACATTCAGTACTTC; clone size: -; J gene: TRBJ2-4; V gene: TRBV7-3; D gene: TRBD1
CDR3 protein: CAWSKGTYSEAFF; CDR3 DNA: TGTGCCTGGAGTAAGGGGACATACTCTGAAGCTTTCTTT; clone size: -; J gene: TRBJ1-1; V gene: TRBV30; D gene: -
CDR3 protein: CASSLGRQQGRSTFF; CDR3 DNA: TGTGCCAGCAGTTTAGGGCGTCAACAGGGTCGAAGCACGTTCTTC; clone size: -; J gene: TRBJ2-1; V gene: TRBV27; D gene: -
CDR3 protein: CASSEGNTIYF; CDR3 DNA: TGTGCCAGCAGTGAGGGAAACACCATATATTTT; clone size: few; J gene: TRBJ1-3; V gene: TRBV28; D gene: -
CDR3 protein: CASSPNPGQGPVEQYF; CDR3 DNA: TGCGCCAGCAGCCCGAACCCGGGACAGGGTCCAGTCGAGCAGTACTTC; clone size: -; J gene: TRBJ2-7; V gene: TRBV5-1; D gene: TRBD1
CDR3 protein: CASRPGLAGVEQYF; CDR3 DNA: TGTGCCAGCAGGCCGGGACTAGCGGGAGTCGAGCAGTACTTC; clone size: -; J gene: TRBJ2-7; V gene: TRBV5-6; D gene: TRBD2
CDR3 protein: CASSLIRGNEKLFF; CDR3 DNA: TGTGCCAGCAGCTTAATCAGGGGTAATGAAAAACTGTTTTTT; clone size: -; J gene: TRBJ1-4; V gene: TRBV7-9; D gene: -
CDR3 protein: CASSPRSTGYEQYF; CDR3 DNA: TGTGCCAGCTCACCACGATCGACGGGCTACGAGCAGTACTTC; clone size: -; J gene: TRBJ2-7; V gene: TRBV18; D gene: -
CDR3 protein: CASSFTSGVYNEQFF; CDR3 DNA: TGTGCCAGCAGCTTTACTAGCGGGGTATACAATGAGCAGTTCTTC; clone size: -; J gene: TRBJ2-1; V gene: TRBV7-2; D gene: TRBD2
CDR3 protein: CASSPLSYNEQFF; CDR3 DNA: TGCGCCAGCAGTCCCCTCTCCTACAATGAGCAGTTCTTC; clone size: -; J gene: TRBJ2-1; V gene: TRBV5-1; D gene: -
CDR3 protein: CASSPLTSGRAIDEQFF; CDR3 DNA: TGTGCCAGCAGCCCCCTGACTAGCGGGAGGGCCATAGATGAGCAGTTCTTC; clone size: -; J gene: TRBJ2-1; V gene: TRBV4-2; D gene: TRBD2
CDR3 protein: CASRGQGTSYEQYF; CDR3 DNA: TGTGCCAGCAGGGGACAGGGCACCTCCTACGAGCAGTACTTC; clone size: -; J gene: TRBJ2-7; V gene: TRBV6-5; D gene: TRBD1
CDR3 protein: CASSGHSGSNTQYF; CDR3 DNA: TGTGCCAGCAGCGGTCATAGCGGCTCTAATACGCAGTATTTT; clone size: -; J gene: TRBJ2-3; V gene: TRBV7-6; D gene: -
CDR3 protein: CASSQALAGGYASYNEQFF; CDR3 DNA: TGTGCCAGCAGCCAAGCCCTAGCGGGAGGGTACGCCTCCTACAATGAGCAGTTCTTC; clone size: -; J gene: TRBJ2-1; V gene: TRBV7-8; D gene: TRBD2
CDR3 protein: CASSQDTSSNEQFF; CDR3 DNA: TGTGCCAGCAGCCAAGACACTAGCAGCAATGAGCAGTTCTTC; clone size: -; J gene: TRBJ2-1; V gene: TRBV7-7; D gene: -
CDR3 protein: CASSSTGTSGDTQYF; CDR3 DNA: TGTGCCAGCAGTTCAACCGGGACTAGCGGAGATACGCAGTATTTT; clone size: many; J gene: TRBJ2-3; V gene: TRBV27; D gene: TRBD2
CDR3 protein: CASSGPGRGNYEQYF; CDR3 DNA: TGTGCCAGCAGTGGGCCGGGGAGGGGAAACTACGAGCAGTACTTC; clone size: -; J gene: TRBJ2-7; V gene: TRBV2; D gene: TRBD2
CDR3 protein: CAISDGLAGPLGVQETQYF; CDR3 DNA: TGTGCCATCAGTGACGGACTAGCGGGGCCCCTAGGTGTGCAAGAGACCCAGTACTTC; clone size: -; J gene: TRBJ2-5; V gene: TRBV10-3; D gene: TRBD2
CDR3 protein: CATAAGVRQPQHF; CDR3 DNA: TGTGCCACCGCCGCGGGGGTAAGGCAGCCCCAGCATTTT; clone size: -; J gene: TRBJ1-5; V gene: TRBV19; D gene: -
CDR3 protein: CASSLVGASATQYF; CDR3 DNA: TGTGCCAGCAGCTTAGTGGGAGCTTCTGCGACCCAGTACTTC; clone size: -; J gene: TRBJ2-5; V gene: TRBV11-3; D gene: -
CDR3 protein: CASSFQGLDTGELFF; CDR3 DNA: TGTGCCAGCAGCTTCCAGGGGTTGGACACCGGGGAGCTGTTTTTT; clone size: -; J gene: TRBJ2-2; V gene: TRBV5-5; D gene: -
CDR3 protein: CATQDRLNEQYF; CDR3 DNA: TGTGCCACCCAGGACAGGCTTAATGAGCAGTACTTC; clone size: few; J gene: TRBJ2-7; V gene: TRBV24-1; D gene: TRBD1
CDR3 protein: CASTWGGMGTGETQYF; CDR3 DNA: TGTGCCAGCACGTGGGGAGGGATGGGTACTGGGGAGACCCAGTACTTC; clone size: -; J gene: TRBJ2-5; V gene: TRBV11-1; D gene: TRBD2
CDR3 protein: CASSVQGSTGELFF; CDR3 DNA: TGTGCCAGCAGTGTCCAGGGGAGCACCGGGGAGCTGTTTTTT; clone size: -; J gene: TRBJ2-2; V gene: TRBV2; D gene: -
CDR3 protein: CASSQGAGPQETQYF; CDR3 DNA: TGTGCCAGCAGCCAAGGGGCAGGGCCCCAAGAGACCCAGTACTTC; clone size: -; J gene: TRBJ2-5; V gene: TRBV3-1/TRBV3-2; D gene: -
CDR3 protein: CASSLDRRTDTQYF; CDR3 DNA: TGTGCCAGCAGCTTAGATAGAAGAACAGATACGCAGTATTTT; clone size: -; J gene: TRBJ2-3; V gene: TRBV7-2; D gene: -
CDR3 protein: CASSMKTGITTNEKLFF; CDR3 DNA: TGTGCCAGTAGTATGAAGACAGGGATCACAACTAATGAAAAACTGTTTTTT; clone size: -; J gene: TRBJ1-4; V gene: TRBV19; D gene: TRBD1
CDR3 protein: CASSLERLGTGTEKLFF; CDR3 DNA: TGTGCCAGCAGCTTAGAACGTTTGGGGACAGGGACTGAAAAACTGTTTTTT; clone size: -; J gene: TRBJ1-4; V gene: TRBV7-2; D gene: TRBD1
CDR3 protein: CASTLAESYEQYF; CDR3 DNA: TGTGCCAGCACTCTAGCTGAATCCTACGAGCAGTACTTC; clone size: -; J gene: TRBJ2-7; V gene: TRBV2; D gene: -
CDR3 protein: CASSLGDSLETQYF; CDR3 DNA: TGCGCCAGCAGCTTGGGTGACAGTTTAGAGACCCAGTACTTC; clone size: -; J gene: TRBJ2-5; V gene: TRBV5-1; D gene: -
CDR3 protein: CASATGTTGTDTQYF; CDR3 DNA: TGTGCCAGCGCAACAGGGACTACAGGCACAGATACGCAGTATTTT; clone size: -; J gene: TRBJ2-3; V gene: TRBV25-1; D gene: -
CDR3 protein: CASSWWLGVYGYTF; CDR3 DNA: TGTGCCAGCTCATGGTGGTTGGGCGTCTATGGCTACACCTTC; clone size: once; J gene: TRBJ1-2; V gene: TRBV5-6; D gene: -
CDR3 protein: CASGLVRRGILFPGANVLTF; CDR3 DNA: TGTGCTAGTGGGTTAGTAAGGAGAGGAATTTTATTCCCTGGGGCCAACGTCCTGACTTTC; clone size: -; J gene: TRBJ2-6; V gene: TRBV12-5; D gene: -
CDR3 protein: CSVEDGDRRYEQYF; CDR3 DNA: TGCAGCGTTGAAGATGGTGACAGACGATACGAGCAGTACTTC; clone size: -; J gene: TRBJ2-7; V gene: TRBV29-1; D gene: -
CDR3 protein: CAWSKNSGIGQYF; CDR3 DNA: TGTGCCTGGAGTAAGAATAGCGGGATTGGCCAGTACTTC; clone size: -; J gene: TRBJ2-5; V gene: TRBV30; D gene: TRBD2
CDR3 protein: CASSPTQGDQPQHF; CDR3 DNA: TGCGCCAGCAGCCCAACACAGGGGGATCAGCCCCAGCATTTT; clone size: -; J gene: TRBJ1-5; V gene: TRBV5-1; D gene: TRBD1
CDR3 protein: CASSIDTQYF; CDR3 DNA: TGTGCCAGCAGTATAGATACGCAGTATTTT; clone size: -; J gene: TRBJ2-3; V gene: TRBV7-3; D gene: -
CDR3 protein: CASSPQGALGQPQHF; CDR3 DNA: TGTGCCAGTAGTCCACAGGGGGCGCTGGGTCAGCCCCAGCATTTT; clone size: -; J gene: TRBJ1-5; V gene: TRBV19; D gene: TRBD1
CDR3 protein: CASVPRQANEQFF; CDR3 DNA: TGTGCTAGTGTACCTAGACAGGCCAATGAGCAGTTCTTC; clone size: -; J gene: TRBJ2-1; V gene: TRBV12-5; D gene: -
CDR3 protein: CAWSGRGGNSPLHF; CDR3 DNA: TGTGCCTGGAGTGGCAGGGGTGGCAATTCACCCCTCCACTTT; clone size: -; J gene: TRBJ1-6; V gene: TRBV30; D gene: -
CDR3 protein: CASSRSGGNTGELFF; CDR3 DNA: TGTGCCAGCAGCCGCAGCGGGGGTAACACCGGGGAGCTGTTTTTT; clone size: -; J gene: TRBJ2-2; V gene: TRBV7-3; D gene: TRBD2
CDR3 protein: CASSPQGPSEAFF; CDR3 DNA: TGTGCCAGCAGCCCCCAGGGGCCGTCTGAAGCTTTCTTT; clone size: -; J gene: TRBJ1-1; V gene: TRBV14; D gene: -
CDR3 protein: CASSLNAGEWVGYTF; CDR3 DNA: TGTGCCAGCAGCTTAAACGCTGGAGAATGGGTCGGCTACACCTTC; clone size: -; J gene: TRBJ1-2; V gene: TRBV7-2; D gene: -
CDR3 protein: CASSLDRDFSGNTIYF; CDR3 DNA: TGTGCCAGCTCACTCGACAGGGACTTCTCTGGAAACACCATATATTTT; clone size: -; J gene: TRBJ1-3; V gene: TRBV18; D gene: TRBD1
CDR3 protein: CTSSYTSGETQYF; CDR3 DNA: TGTACCAGCAGTTATACTAGTGGAGAGACCCAGTACTTC; clone size: -; J gene: TRBJ2-5; V gene: TRBV6-5; D gene: -